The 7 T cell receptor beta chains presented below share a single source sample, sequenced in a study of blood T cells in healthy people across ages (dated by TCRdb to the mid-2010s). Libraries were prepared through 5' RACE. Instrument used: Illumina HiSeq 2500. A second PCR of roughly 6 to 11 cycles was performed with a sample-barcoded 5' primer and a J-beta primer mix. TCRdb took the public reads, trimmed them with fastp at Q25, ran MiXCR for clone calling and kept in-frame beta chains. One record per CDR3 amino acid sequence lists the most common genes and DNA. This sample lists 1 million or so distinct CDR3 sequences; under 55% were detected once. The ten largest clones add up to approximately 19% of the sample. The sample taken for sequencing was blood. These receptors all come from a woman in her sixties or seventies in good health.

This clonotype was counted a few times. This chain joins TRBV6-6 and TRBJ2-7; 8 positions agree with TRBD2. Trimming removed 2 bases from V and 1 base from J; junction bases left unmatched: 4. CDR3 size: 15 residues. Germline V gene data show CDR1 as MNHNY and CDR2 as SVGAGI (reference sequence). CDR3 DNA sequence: TGTGCCAGCAGTTACGGGACTAGACTGTCCTACGAGCAGTACTTC. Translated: CASSYGTRLSYEQYF.

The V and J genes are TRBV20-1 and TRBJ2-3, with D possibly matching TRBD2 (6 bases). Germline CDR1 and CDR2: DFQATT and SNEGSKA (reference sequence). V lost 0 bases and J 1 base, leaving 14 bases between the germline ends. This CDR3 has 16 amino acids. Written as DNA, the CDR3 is TGCAGTGCTAGAGATCCGGGGGAGGCGGGCACAGATACGCAGTATTTT. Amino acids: CSARDPGEAGTDTQYF.

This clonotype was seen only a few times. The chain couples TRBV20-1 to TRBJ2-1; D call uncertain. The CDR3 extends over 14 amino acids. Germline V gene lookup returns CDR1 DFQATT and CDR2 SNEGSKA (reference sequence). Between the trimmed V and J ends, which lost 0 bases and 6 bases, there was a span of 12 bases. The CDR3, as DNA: TGCAGTGCTAGAGATGTCCTAGGAAGCAATGAGCAGTTCTTC. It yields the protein CSARDVLGSNEQFF.

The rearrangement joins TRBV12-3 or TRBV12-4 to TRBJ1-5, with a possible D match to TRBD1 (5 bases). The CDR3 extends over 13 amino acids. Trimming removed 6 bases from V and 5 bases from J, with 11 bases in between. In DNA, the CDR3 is TGTGCCAGCAGCTTACTAGGGGATCAGCCCCAGCATTTT. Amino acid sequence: CASSLLGDQPQHF.

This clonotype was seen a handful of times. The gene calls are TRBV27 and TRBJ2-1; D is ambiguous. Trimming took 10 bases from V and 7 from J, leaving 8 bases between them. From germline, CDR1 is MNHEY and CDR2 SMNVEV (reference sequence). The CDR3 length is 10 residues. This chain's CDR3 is CATKENEQFF. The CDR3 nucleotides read TGTGCCACGAAAGAGAATGAGCAGTTCTTC.

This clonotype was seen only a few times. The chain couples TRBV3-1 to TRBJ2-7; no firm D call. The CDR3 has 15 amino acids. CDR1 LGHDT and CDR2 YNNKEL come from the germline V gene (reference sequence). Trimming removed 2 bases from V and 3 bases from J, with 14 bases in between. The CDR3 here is CASSQRFRFHYEQYF. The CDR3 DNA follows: TGTGCCAGCAGCCAACGTTTCAGATTTCACTACGAGCAGTACTTC.

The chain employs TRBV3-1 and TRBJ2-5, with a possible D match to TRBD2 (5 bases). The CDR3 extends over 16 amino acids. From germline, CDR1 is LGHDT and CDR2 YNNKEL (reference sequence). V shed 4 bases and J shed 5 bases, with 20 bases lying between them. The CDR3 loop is CASSPGLGEILETQYF. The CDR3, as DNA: TGTGCCAGCAGCCCCGGACTTGGAGAAATATTGGAGACCCAGTACTTC.